The T cell receptor beta chain described here comes from a study of cytomegalovirus exposure and HLA in healthy donors. Vbeta (60) and Jbeta (13) primers were used in the PCR. The data were produced by immunoSEQ multiplex PCR, yet TCRdb's version contains in-frame clones alone and is incomplete. Of fewer than 100,000 clones in the sample, about 7.6% are singletons; the top ten hold 2% to 2.5%. This clone occurred a few times. CDR3 size: 14 residues. From germline, CDR1 is GTSNPN and CDR2 SVGIG (reference sequence). V shed 1 base, J shed 1 base, and the junction held 3 bases outside the gene matches. The TCR originated in a man over 45 in good health and CMV-seronegative. The specimen was PBMCs. This chain connects TRBV30 to TRBJ2-7, with 8 bases lining up with TRBD1. CDR3 sequence reads: CAWSARTGSYEQYF. The CDR3 nucleotides read TGTGCCTGGAGTGCTAGGACAGGGTCCTACGAGCAGTACTTC.